This is a list of T cell receptor beta chains from one sample in a study of T-cell memory formation after mild COVID-19. TCRdb reprocessed the 5' RACE reads with MiXCR, giving one entry per CDR3 protein. The table records 350,000 to 500,000 distinct CDR3 sequences, roughly 17% of them present only once. Sequencing was done on a sample of PBMCs or a T cell subset sorted from them (not recorded which). The source is a man aged 18 to 35 who had mild COVID-19 (a few samples of this study predate the infection). Cell type and time point are not known. The CDR3 runs from the conserved cysteine through the conserved F or W. The order of the fields is D gene, clone size, J gene, V gene, CDR3 DNA, CDR3 protein. D genes are given only for firm matches. Size values are once, few and many counts, or a class for expanded clones, and some rows have none.

>NA|NA|TRBJ1-5|TRBV15
TGTGCCACCAGCAGGGGAGGCCGGGGTCGGCCCCAGCATTTT
CATSRGGRGRPQHF
>NA|NA|TRBJ2-5|TRBV20-1
TGCAGTGCTATAGTGGCAGCGGGTCCCCAAGAGACCCAGTACTTC
CSAIVAAGPQETQYF
>NA|NA|TRBJ2-6|TRBV7-2
TGTGCCAGCAGCCCTGCCTATACTGGGGCCAACGTCCTGACTTTC
CASSPAYTGANVLTF
>NA|few|TRBJ2-3|TRBV9
TGTGCCAGCAGCGTAGACCACGGCACAGATACGCAGTATTTT
CASSVDHGTDTQYF
>TRBD2|NA|TRBJ2-7|TRBV7-2
TGTGCCAGCAGCCCGACTAGCGGGCAATACGAGCAGTACTTC
CASSPTSGQYEQYF
>NA|few|TRBJ2-1|TRBV23-1
TGCGCCAGCAGTCGCAGACGGACGGCGGGCTTC
CASSRRRTAGF
>NA|few|TRBJ1-1|TRBV3-1
TGTGCCAGCAGCCAAGTAGGACCGGAAGCTTTCTTT
CASSQVGPEAFF
>NA|NA|TRBJ1-1|TRBV29-1
TGCAGCGTTGAGCCTCAAATGGGGTCCACTGAAGCTTTCTTT
CSVEPQMGSTEAFF
>TRBD1|many|TRBJ1-2|TRBV10-3
TGTGCCATCAGTGATGTTGGGACAGATGTCTATGGCTACACCTTC
CAISDVGTDVYGYTF
>TRBD2|NA|TRBJ2-1|TRBV5-1
TGCGCCAGCAGCTTGACCCTAGCGGGGGGGCAGTTCTTC
CASSLTLAGGQFF
>NA|few|TRBJ2-5|TRBV20-1
TGCAGTGCTATAAGGGGTGGGCCCGGGGAGACCCAGTACTTC
CSAIRGGPGETQYF
>NA|many|TRBJ1-2|TRBV5-6
TGTGCCAGCACCGCGGGGTTCCATGGCTACACCTTC
CASTAGFHGYTF
>TRBD2|NA|TRBJ2-3|TRBV3-1
TGTGCCAGCAGCATTACTGGCCGGACTAGCGGGGGGGCCGTGGATACGCAGTATTTT
CASSITGRTSGGAVDTQYF
>NA|few|TRBJ1-1|TRBV5-5
TGTGCCAGCAGCGGATTTGGGACCACTTCTTGGACTGAAGCTTTCTTT
CASSGFGTTSWTEAFF
>TRBD1|NA|TRBJ1-6|TRBV4-1
TGCGCCAGCAGTGACAGGGTCCTCAGCGGTTCACCCCTCCACTTT
CASSDRVLSGSPLHF